This entry lists 25 T cell receptor beta chains sequenced from one sample in a study of graft-versus-host responses after intestinal transplantation. Sequenced by immunoSEQ multiplex PCR; TCRdb stores in-frame clones only, minus some. This table has 25,000 to 30,000 clones, 85% to 95% appearing once. The sample in question was PBMCs, obtained about ten weeks after intestinal transplant. The receptors shown here come from a human patient who received an intestinal transplant, so some T cells may come from the graft donor.

The chain recombines TRBV27 with TRBJ1-2, with no clear D. Trimming left V 3 bases short and J 2 bases short, with 7 bases between. The CDR3 is 13 residues long. Germline V lookup: CDR1 MNHEY, CDR2 SMNVEV (reference sequence). Here the CDR3 reads CASSFTQNYGYTF. As DNA, the CDR3 is TGTGCCAGCAGTTTCACACAGAACTATGGCTACACCTTC.

The chain recombines TRBV7-8 with TRBJ2-3; TRBD2 is a possible D gene (5 bases). Looked up from germline, CDR1 is SGHVS and CDR2 is FQNEAQ. The CDR3 is made up of 17 amino acids. Trimming took 5 bases from V and 2 from J, leaving 20 bases between them. The CDR3 protein is CASSPTEGLDDTDTQYF. CDR3 bases: TGTGCCAGCAGCCCGACCGAGGGCTTGGATGACACAGATACGCAGTATTTT.

The V call is TRBV28, the J call TRBJ1-1, with D perhaps matching TRBD1 (6 bases). The CDR3 totals 14 residues. V lost 5 bases and J 5 bases, leaving 15 bases between the germline ends. CDR1 is MDHEN, CDR2 SYDVKM, per germline. CDR3 protein: CASSLQGDGTEAFF. CDR3 nucleotides: TGTGCCAGCAGTCTACAGGGTGATGGGACTGAAGCTTTCTTT.

V gene TRBV4-1 combines with J gene TRBJ2-3; TRBD2 matches 9 bases. Germline CDR1 reads MGHRA; CDR2 reads YSYEKL. The CDR3 runs 17 residues. Trimming at V came to 4 bases and at J to 2 bases, leaving 10 bases not matched to a gene. The CDR3 DNA is TGCGCCAGCAGCCGGGTCCCCCTAGCGGGGTACACAGATACGCAGTATTTT. Translation: CASSRVPLAGYTDTQYF.

V is TRBV13 and J is TRBJ1-1; D gene ambiguous. This CDR3 spans 13 amino acids. With 5 bases removed from V and 1 base from J, the gap between germline ends came to 8 bases. Germline CDR1 reads PRHDT; CDR2 reads FYEKMQ (reference sequence). The CDR3 sequence is CASSPRGNTEAFF. CDR3 sequence (DNA): TGTGCCAGCAGCCCCCGGGGGAACACTGAAGCTTTCTTT. Variable domain in full (rest from reference TRBV13 and TRBJ1-1): AAGVIQSPRHLIKEKRETATLKCYPIPRHDTVYWYQQGPGQDPQFLISFYEKMQSDKGSIPDRFSAQQFSDYHSELNMSSLELGDSALYFCASSPRGNTEAFFGQGTRLTVV.

The rearrangement links TRBV18 to TRBJ1-1; no firm D call. The length of the CDR3 is 14 residues. Germline V gives CDR1 KGHSH, CDR2 LQKENI. Trimming stripped 1 base from V and 1 base from J, with 7 bases between. This CDR3 reads CASSPRGGNTEAFF. CDR3 DNA: TGTGCCAGCTCACCACGGGGAGGGAACACTGAAGCTTTCTTT.

As DNA, the CDR3 is TGTGCTAGTGGATTAGGCCCAACTGACAGGGGCGGATCACCCCTCCACTTT. As protein: CASGLGPTDRGGSPLHF. This sequence joins TRBV12-5 and TRBJ1-6; TRBD1 agrees at 8 bases. Germline-derived CDR1 and CDR2 are LGHNT and FRNRAP. The CDR3 is 17 residues long. Trimming cost V 6 bases and J 10 bases; bases outside gene matches: 17.

The CDR3 DNA follows: TGTGCCAGCAGCTCTCTAGGGGACCAATCCATCTACGAGCAGTACTTC. This sequence encodes CASSSLGDQSIYEQYF. This sequence joins TRBV7-9 and TRBJ2-5; the D gene could be TRBD1 or TRBD2 (5 bases each). The last part of the DNA fits TRBJ2-7 better; the J call may be wrong. Per the germline V gene, CDR1 is SEHNR and CDR2 is FQNEAQ (reference sequence). CDR3 length: 16 amino acids.

This clone is a singleton in its sample. The V gene is TRBV6-1, the J gene TRBJ1-1, with D uncertain. This CDR3 has 13 residues. From germline, CDR1 is MNHNS and CDR2 SASEGT. Trimming took off 9 bases at V and 1 base at J, with 12 bases between the two ends. CDR3 bases: TGTGCCAGTAGAGACCAACCGAACACTGAAGCTTTCTTT. Protein product: CASRDQPNTEAFF.

The V call is TRBV7-9, the J call TRBJ1-1; weak D call: TRBD1 (5 bases). Germline assignment: CDR1 SEHNR and CDR2 FQNEAQ (reference sequence). With 3 bases removed from V and 4 bases from J, the gap between germline ends came to 12 bases. The CDR3 is made up of 14 amino acids. CDR3: CASSLGGVGTEAFF. The CDR3 DNA follows: TGTGCCAGCAGCTTGGGGGGAGTGGGCACTGAAGCTTTCTTT. The full variable domain, its missing parts supplied by reference TRBV7-9 and TRBJ1-1, is DTGVSQNPRHKITKRGQNVTFRCDPISEHNRLYWYRQTLGQGPEFLTYFQNEAQLEKSRLLSDRFSAERPKGSFSTLEIQRTEQGDSAMYLCASSLGGVGTEAFFGQGTRLTVV.

The rearrangement joins TRBV5-6 to TRBJ2-7; 8 bases agree with TRBD1. J lost 9 bases, V lost 4 bases, and 24 bases had no gene match. This CDR3 has 18 amino acids. Germline V lookup: CDR1 SGHDT, CDR2 YYEEEE. CDR3 DNA: TGTGCCAGCAGCGCGCTAGGTGGGACAGGCGAACCGAGGACCGGGCAGTACTTC. Translated: CASSALGGTGEPRTGQYF.

V is TRBV19 and J is TRBJ1-5; a weak D match, TRBD1 (5 bases). V shed 1 base and J shed 3 bases, with 7 bases lying between them. Germline V lookup: CDR1 LNHDA, CDR2 SQIVND (reference sequence). The length of the CDR3 is 14 residues. Here the CDR3 reads CASSIGGDNQPQHF. In nucleotides, the CDR3 is TGTGCCAGTAGTATAGGAGGGGACAATCAGCCCCAGCATTTT.

Here the CDR3 reads CSVEGGMSNTF. The CDR3 nucleotides read TGCAGCGTGGAGGGGGGCATGAGCAACACCTTC. This rearrangement joins TRBV29-1 to TRBJ1-2, with D perhaps matching TRBD1 (6 bases). Trimming pared 6 bases from V and 12 bases from J, leaving 17 bases between. CDR3 length: 11 residues. Germline V gene lookup returns CDR1 SQVTM and CDR2 ANQGSEA. The full variable domain, rest sourced from reference TRBV29-1 and TRBJ1-2, is SAVISQKPSRDICQRGTSLTIQCQVDSQVTMMFWYRQQPGQSLTLIATANQGSEATYESGFVIDKFPISRPNLTFSTLTVSNMSPEDSSIYLCSVEGGMSNTFGSGTRLTVV.

This chain links TRBV11-2 with TRBJ2-5; the match to TRBD1 covers 12 bases. The CDR3 is 17 amino acids. V shed 5 bases and J 5 bases; nucleotides not matched to a gene: 12. CDR1 and CDR2 from the germline V gene are SGHAT and FQNNGV. The CDR3 DNA is TGTGCCAGCAGCCCGGGGACAGGGGGCGCCGGAAGGGAGACCCAGTACTTC. Its translation: CASSPGTGGAGRETQYF.

The chain is built from TRBV5-1 and TRBJ1-2; possibly TRBD1 for D (5 bases). V shed 1 base and J shed 3 bases, with 13 bases lying between them. The germline V gene encodes CDR1 SGHRS and CDR2 YFSETQ. The CDR3 length is 15 residues. The CDR3 reads CASSLSAGTDYGYTF. For the CDR3, the DNA is TGCGCCAGCAGCTTGTCTGCTGGGACGGACTATGGCTACACCTTC.

This chain uses TRBV19 with TRBJ1-1, with unresolved D. This CDR3 region has 14 residues. Trimming removed 3 bases at V and 3 bases at J, with 11 bases between. CDR1 is LNHDA and CDR2 is SQIVND in the germline V gene (reference sequence). The CDR3 region has the DNA TGTGCCAGTAGTATGGTGTTAATGGACACTGAAGCTTTCTTT. Encoded protein: CASSMVLMDTEAFF.

This clone was counted between two and nine times. V and J are TRBV5-4 and TRBJ1-6; a possible D gene is TRBD1 (5 bases). V lost 4 bases, J lost 9 bases, and 14 bases lay in between. Germline assignment: CDR1 SGHNT and CDR2 YYREEE (reference sequence). This CDR3 spans 14 amino acids. The CDR3 loop is CASSPSGGSSPLHF. The CDR3 DNA reads TGTGCCAGCAGCCCGTCCGGGGGTAGTTCACCCCTCCACTTT.

This chain connects TRBV2 to TRBJ2-7; TRBD2 aligns across 10 bases. Germline values: CDR1 SNHLY, CDR2 FYNNEI. J gave up 2 bases and V 5 bases, and 9 bases lay outside the gene matches. There are 16 residues in the CDR3. The CDR3 here is CASSKLRLAGPYEQYF. In nucleotides, the CDR3 is TGTGCCAGCAGTAAGTTAAGACTAGCGGGTCCCTACGAGCAGTACTTC.

The CDR3: CASSRVYRGQETQYF. For the CDR3, the DNA is TGCGCCAGCAGCCGGGTCTACAGGGGTCAAGAGACCCAGTACTTC. V is TRBV5-1 and J is TRBJ2-5; 7 bases match TRBD1. This CDR3 has 15 residues. Germline-derived CDR1 and CDR2 are SGHRS and YFSETQ. The ends lost 4 bases at V and 2 bases at J; junction bases unmatched: 8.

The gene calls are TRBV29-1 and TRBJ2-1, with D unresolved. Trimming shortened V by 4 bases and J by 3 bases, and 10 bases separated the two germline ends. Germline CDR1 is SQVTM and CDR2 is ANQGSEA. CDR3 length: 13 residues. CDR3 coding DNA: TGCAGCGTTGTCGCCAGAGACTACAATGAGCAGTTCTTC. It encodes CSVVARDYNEQFF.

The V call is TRBV14, the J call TRBJ2-1, with 10 bases matching TRBD2. CDR1 SGHDN and CDR2 FVKESK come from the germline V gene. The CDR3 covers 19 residues. With 1 base clipped from V and 2 bases from J, the junction kept 11 bases outside the gene matches. The CDR3 loop reads CASSQADVLAGATYNEQFF. CDR3 coding DNA: TGTGCCAGCAGCCAAGCGGATGTTCTAGCGGGGGCAACCTACAATGAGCAGTTCTTC.

This clone appeared once. CDR3 loop: CASSWNLGNEQFF. CDR3 nucleotide sequence: TGTGCCAGCAGTTGGAACCTCGGGAATGAGCAGTTCTTC. The chain is built from TRBV27 and TRBJ2-1, with no clear D. CDR1 and CDR2 from the germline V gene are MNHEY and SMNVEV (reference sequence). Trimming shortened V by 4 bases and J by 7 bases, and 11 bases separated the two germline ends. The CDR3 is 13 amino acids.

The V gene is TRBV5-4, the J gene TRBJ2-1, with a possible D match to TRBD2 (6 bases). The CDR3 runs 15 residues. Germline V gene sequence: CDR1 SGHNT, CDR2 YYREEE (reference sequence). Trimming shortened V by 4 bases and J by 4 bases, and 15 bases separated the two germline ends. The CDR3 region has the DNA TGTGCCAGCAGCCCCTGGAGGGCCTATTACAATGAGCAGTTCTTC. This sequence encodes CASSPWRAYYNEQFF. Looking up the rest from reference TRBV5-4 and TRBJ2-1 gives the full variable domain: ETGVTQSPTHLIKTRGQQVTLRCSSQSGHNTVSWYQQALGQGPQFIFQYYREEENGRGNFPPRFSGLQFPNYSSELNVNALELDDSALYLCASSPWRAYYNEQFFGPGTRLTVL.

This chain links TRBV30 with TRBJ2-7, with 11 bases lining up with TRBD1. Germline CDR1 GTSNPN, CDR2 SVGIG (reference sequence). The CDR3 loop spans 13 amino acids. The V and J ends lost 8 bases and 5 bases, in that order; junction bases with no gene match: 8. The CDR3 loop is CAHLPGQGDEQYF. The CDR3 nucleotides read TGTGCCCACCTCCCGGGACAGGGGGACGAGCAGTACTTC. The entire variable domain, with the rest obtained from reference TRBV30 and TRBJ2-7, is as follows: SQTIHQWPATLVQPVGSPLSLECTVEGTSNPNLYWYRQAAGRGLQLLFYSVGIGQISSEVPQNLSASRPQDRQFILSSKKLLLSDSGFYLCAHLPGQGDEQYFGPGTRLTVT.

V and J are TRBV4-1 and TRBJ2-7; a possible D gene is TRBD1 (6 bases). CDR3 length: 13 residues. CDR1 is MGHRA, CDR2 YSYEKL, per germline. V dropped 4 bases and J dropped 0 bases, with 7 bases sitting between them. The DNA for the CDR3 is TGCGCCAGCAGCCGAGGGGGCTCCTACGAGCAGTACTTC. It yields the protein CASSRGGSYEQYF.